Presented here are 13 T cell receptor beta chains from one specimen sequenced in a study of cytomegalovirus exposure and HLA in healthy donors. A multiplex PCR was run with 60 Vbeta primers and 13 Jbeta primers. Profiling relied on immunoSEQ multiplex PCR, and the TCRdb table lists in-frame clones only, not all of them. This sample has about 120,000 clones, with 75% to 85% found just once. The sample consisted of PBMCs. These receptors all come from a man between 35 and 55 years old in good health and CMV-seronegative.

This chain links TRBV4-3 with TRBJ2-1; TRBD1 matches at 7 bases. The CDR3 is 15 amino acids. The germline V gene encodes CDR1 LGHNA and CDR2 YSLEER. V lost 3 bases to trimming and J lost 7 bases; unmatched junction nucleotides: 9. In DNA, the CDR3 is TGCGCCAGCAGCCACGGAACAGGGGTCGGAAATGAGCAGTTCTTC. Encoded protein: CASSHGTGVGNEQFF.

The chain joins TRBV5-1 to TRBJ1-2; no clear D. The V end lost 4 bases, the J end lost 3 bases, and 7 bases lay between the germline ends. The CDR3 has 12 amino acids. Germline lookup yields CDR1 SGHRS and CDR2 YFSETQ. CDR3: CASSRGDYGYTF. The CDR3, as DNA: TGCGCCAGCAGCCGTGGAGACTATGGCTACACCTTC.

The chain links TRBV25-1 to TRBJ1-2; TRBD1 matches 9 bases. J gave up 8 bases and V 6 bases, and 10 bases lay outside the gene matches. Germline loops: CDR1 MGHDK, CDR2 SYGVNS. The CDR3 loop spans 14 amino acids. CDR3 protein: CASSADRGAGGYTF. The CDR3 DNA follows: TGTGCCAGCAGCGCGGACAGGGGAGCGGGAGGCTACACCTTC.

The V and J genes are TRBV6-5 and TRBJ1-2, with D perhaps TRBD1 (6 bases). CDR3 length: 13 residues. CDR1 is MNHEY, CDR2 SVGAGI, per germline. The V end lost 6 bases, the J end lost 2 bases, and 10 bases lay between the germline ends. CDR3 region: CASRTTGNYGYTF. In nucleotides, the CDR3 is TGTGCCAGCAGGACGACAGGCAACTATGGCTACACCTTC.

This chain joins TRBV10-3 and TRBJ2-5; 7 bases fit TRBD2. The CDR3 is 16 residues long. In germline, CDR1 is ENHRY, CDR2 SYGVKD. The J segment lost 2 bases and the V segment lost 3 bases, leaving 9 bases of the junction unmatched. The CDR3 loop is CAISEGLAARQETQYF. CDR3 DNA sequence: TGTGCCATCAGTGAAGGGCTAGCGGCCAGACAAGAGACCCAGTACTTC.

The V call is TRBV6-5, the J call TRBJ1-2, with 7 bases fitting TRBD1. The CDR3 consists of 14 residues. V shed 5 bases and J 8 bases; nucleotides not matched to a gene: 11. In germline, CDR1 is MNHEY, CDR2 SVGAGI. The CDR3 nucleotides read TGTGCCAGCAGTACGAATGACAGGGTTCTGGGCTACACCTTC. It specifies CASSTNDRVLGYTF.

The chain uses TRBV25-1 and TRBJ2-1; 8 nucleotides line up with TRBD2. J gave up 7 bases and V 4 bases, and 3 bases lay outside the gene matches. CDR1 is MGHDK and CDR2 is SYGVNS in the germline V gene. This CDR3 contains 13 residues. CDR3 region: CASSGGGGNEQFF. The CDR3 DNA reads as TGTGCCAGCAGTGGAGGCGGGGGGAATGAGCAGTTCTTC.

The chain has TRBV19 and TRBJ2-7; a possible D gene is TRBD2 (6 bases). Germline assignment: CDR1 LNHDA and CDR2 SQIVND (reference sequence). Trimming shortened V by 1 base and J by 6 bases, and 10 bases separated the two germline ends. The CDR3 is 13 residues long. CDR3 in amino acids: CASSIVTRGEQYF. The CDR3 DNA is TGTGCCAGTAGTATAGTAACGCGGGGCGAGCAGTACTTC. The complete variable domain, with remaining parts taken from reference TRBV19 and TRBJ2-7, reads DGGITQSPKYLFRKEGQNVTLSCEQNLNHDAMYWYRQDPGQGLRLIYYSQIVNDFQKGDIAEGYSVSREKKESFPLTVTSAQKNPTAFYLCASSIVTRGEQYFGPGTRLTVT.

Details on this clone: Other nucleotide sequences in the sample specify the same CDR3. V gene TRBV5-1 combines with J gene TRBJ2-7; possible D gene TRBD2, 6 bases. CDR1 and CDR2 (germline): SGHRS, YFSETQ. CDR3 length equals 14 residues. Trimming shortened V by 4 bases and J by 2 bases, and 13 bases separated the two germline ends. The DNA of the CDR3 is TGCGCCAGCAGCAGGCAGGGAGGACCCTACGAGCAGTACTTC. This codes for CASSRQGGPYEQYF.

In nucleotides, the CDR3 is TGTGCCAGCAGCTCCGGACAGGGGATAGGTGGCTACACCTTC. Its translation is CASSSGQGIGGYTF. J is TRBJ1-2 and V is TRBV5-4, with 9 bases matching TRBD1. V dropped 3 bases and J dropped 7; count of bases not matched to a gene: 7. This CDR3 is built from 14 residues. Germline CDR1 reads SGHNT; CDR2 reads YYREEE (reference sequence).

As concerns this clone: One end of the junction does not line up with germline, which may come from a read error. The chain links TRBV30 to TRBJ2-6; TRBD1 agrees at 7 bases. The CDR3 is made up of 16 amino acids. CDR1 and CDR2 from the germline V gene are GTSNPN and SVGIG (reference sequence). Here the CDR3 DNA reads TGTGCCTGGAGCGAGGGACAGCTCTCTGGGGCCAACGGCCTGACTTTC. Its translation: CAWSEGQLSGANGLTF. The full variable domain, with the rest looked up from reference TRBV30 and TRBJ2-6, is SQTIHQWPATLVQPVGSPLSLECTVEGTSNPNLYWYRQAAGRGLQLLFYSVGIGQISSEVPQNLSASRPQDRQFILSSKKLLLSDSGFYLCAWSEGQLSGANGLTFGAGSRLTVL.

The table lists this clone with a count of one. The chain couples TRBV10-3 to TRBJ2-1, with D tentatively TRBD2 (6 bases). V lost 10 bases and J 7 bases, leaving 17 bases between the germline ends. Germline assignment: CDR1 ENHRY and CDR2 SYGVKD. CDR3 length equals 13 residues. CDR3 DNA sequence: TGTGCCACCGCGACTAGTTCAGGTAATGAGCAGTTCTTC. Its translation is CATATSSGNEQFF.

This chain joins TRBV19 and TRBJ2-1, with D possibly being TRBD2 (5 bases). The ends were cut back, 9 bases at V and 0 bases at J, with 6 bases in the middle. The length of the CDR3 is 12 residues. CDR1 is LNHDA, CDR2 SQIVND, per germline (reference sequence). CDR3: CASGGSYNEQFF. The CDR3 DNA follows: TGTGCCAGCGGAGGCTCCTACAATGAGCAGTTCTTC.